The next 13 T cell receptor beta chains were all read from a single sample in a study of shared clonotypes between healthy human individuals. Libraries were prepared by immunoSEQ multiplex PCR; TCRdb keeps only in-frame clonotypes and omits some of them. The table includes some 600,000 clones, roughly 95% detected once. As defined, naive CD8 cells were CD45RO-negative and positively selected for CCR7, with terminally differentiated effector memory CD45RA+ cells excluded. Sequenced input: naive CD8+ T cells sorted from blood. These receptor sequences come from a woman younger than 45 in good health.

The chain carries TRBV7-9 and TRBJ1-1, with D unclear. V lost 6 bases and J lost 5, with 10 bases in between. Germline V lookup: CDR1 SEHNR, CDR2 FQNEAQ (reference sequence). This CDR3 comprises 12 residues. The CDR3 DNA sequence: TGTGCCAGCAGTACTGCCGCGACTGAAGCTTTCTTT. Amino acids: CASSTAATEAFF.

This sequence joins TRBV5-8 and TRBJ1-5, with unresolved D. Trimming took off 4 bases at V and 5 bases at J, with 4 bases between the two ends. Germline V gene data show CDR1 as SGHTS and CDR2 as YDEGEE. The CDR3 length is 11 residues. The CDR3 DNA follows: TGTGCCAGCAGCGTAGATCAGCCCCAGCATTTT. Encoded protein: CASSVDQPQHF.

The V call is TRBV11-2, the J call TRBJ2-3, with D possibly matching TRBD2 (6 bases). Germline values: CDR1 SGHAT, CDR2 FQNNGV. The germline V and J ends were trimmed by 3 bases and 7 bases, with 14 bases remaining between them. The CDR3 runs 14 residues. This CDR3 reads CASSFTGVGNTQYF. DNA for the CDR3: TGTGCCAGCAGCTTTACGGGAGTGGGAAATACGCAGTATTTT.

V gene TRBV10-2 combines with J gene TRBJ2-5, with D perhaps matching TRBD1 or TRBD2 (7 bases each). Germline values: CDR1 WSHSY, CDR2 SAAADI. V gave up 4 bases and J gave up 7 bases, with 16 bases separating them. The CDR3 has 14 amino acids. DNA of the CDR3: TGCGCCAGCAGTGGGGAGGGGGCGCCTGGGACCCAGTACTTC. Encoded protein: CASSGEGAPGTQYF.

V usage is TRBV7-9 and J usage is TRBJ2-3; 7 nucleotides align to TRBD2. Trimming cost V 5 bases and J 2 bases; bases outside gene matches: 7. This CDR3 is 15 amino acids long. The V gene's germline CDR1 is SEHNR and CDR2 FQNEAQ (reference sequence). The DNA for the CDR3 is TGTGCCAGCAGCCCGGGACTACCTTACACAGATACGCAGTATTTT. It translates to CASSPGLPYTDTQYF.

The rearrangement joins TRBV9 to TRBJ1-5, with D tentatively TRBD1 (5 bases). CDR1 is SGDLS and CDR2 is YYNGEE in the germline V gene. The CDR3 is 15 residues long. Deletions cut 4 bases from V and 6 bases from J, with 17 bases between. The CDR3 reads CASSPEGGTGQPQHF. The CDR3 region has the DNA TGTGCCAGCAGCCCCGAAGGCGGGACGGGTCAGCCCCAGCATTTT.

The V and J genes are TRBV5-6 and TRBJ2-7; D perhaps matches TRBD1 (6 bases). Trimming took off 1 base at V and 2 bases at J, with 13 bases between the two ends. The CDR3 loop spans 15 amino acids. CDR1 SGHDT and CDR2 YYEEEE come from the germline V gene. In DNA form, the CDR3 reads TGTGCCAGCAGCTTGATCAGGGGTCCGACCTACGAGCAGTACTTC. As protein: CASSLIRGPTYEQYF.

This clone was seen just once. The rearrangement uses TRBV4-1 and TRBJ1-1; unclear D gene. The CDR3 extends over 13 amino acids. Trimming pared 1 base from V and 1 base from J, leaving 4 bases between. Germline V gene lookup returns CDR1 MGHRA and CDR2 YSYEKL. In nucleotides, the CDR3 is TGCGCCAGCAGCCAAGCGCAGAACACTGAAGCTTTCTTT. Encoded protein: CASSQAQNTEAFF.

J is TRBJ1-1 and V is TRBV7-9, with 7 positions matching TRBD1. CDR3 size: 14 residues. V shed 5 bases, J shed 1 base, and the junction held 4 bases outside the gene matches. Per germline, CDR1 SEHNR and CDR2 FQNEAQ (reference sequence). For the CDR3, the DNA is TGTGCCAGCAGCCAGACAGGGCCGAACACTGAAGCTTTCTTT. Encoded protein: CASSQTGPNTEAFF.

The J gene is TRBJ1-4, the V gene TRBV18; no clear D gene. From germline, CDR1 is KGHSH and CDR2 LQKENI. CDR3 length: 16 residues. V was pared by 4 bases and J by 4 bases, with 16 bases between. DNA for the CDR3: TGTGCCAGCTCACTGGACCCGCGAGCCCTTAATGAAAAACTGTTTTTT. As protein: CASSLDPRALNEKLFF.

This chain links TRBV10-3 with TRBJ2-7, with D uncertain. Per germline, CDR1 ENHRY and CDR2 SYGVKD. Between the trimmed V and J ends, which lost 6 bases and 0 bases, there was a span of 9 bases. CDR3 length: 13 residues. As DNA, the CDR3 is TGTGCCATCAGGGGCGGTAGCTCCTACGAGCAGTACTTC. This codes for CAIRGGSSYEQYF.

The chain uses TRBV19 and TRBJ2-1, with TRBD2 matching 15 bases. From germline, CDR1 is LNHDA and CDR2 SQIVND (reference sequence). This CDR3 spans 19 amino acids. V shed 7 bases, J shed 6 bases, and the junction held 16 bases outside the gene matches. The CDR3 DNA reads as TGTGCCAGTACCCGCGGACTAGCGGGAGGGCCCGTCATCTTCAATGAGCAGTTCTTC. Its translation: CASTRGLAGGPVIFNEQFF.

The chain joins TRBV29-1 to TRBJ2-4; 9 nucleotides align to TRBD1. V lost 0 bases and J lost 13; bases outside the gene matches: 13. CDR3 length: 15 residues. Germline CDR1 and CDR2: SQVTM and ANQGSEA. The CDR3 DNA is TGCAGCGTTGAAGATTCCCGGACAGGGGCCCCACTCCAGTACTTC. Its protein product is CSVEDSRTGAPLQYF.